This T cell receptor beta chain was identified during a study of T-cell reconstitution after alpha-beta-depleted transplantation in children. As for this clonotype: Its matching antigen is unknown.

Study observations and caveats: T-cell counts and diversity at one year following transplant were attributed mainly to newly produced T cells. It was surviving recipient T cells and thymic progenitors that gave some patients high TCRbeta diversity at day 60. Several hundred graft clones that had expanded were reportedly the source of alpha-beta T cells about two months after transplant.

Researchers prepared the TCRbeta library using unique molecular identifiers, the study reports. Each CDR3 protein gets one entry after TCRdb re-called the PCR reads with MiXCR. The data show 700,000 to 850,000 distinct CDR3 sequences, with about 16% seen just once and approximately 5% held by the top ten. The CDR3 runs to 17 residues. The V gene's germline CDR1 is SGHRS and CDR2 YFSETQ. V lost 0 bases and J lost 2, with 16 bases in between. The sample in question was PBMCs, mostly from graft donor cells, obtained 360 days after TCRalphabeta/CD19-depleted stem cell transplant. This receptor was obtained from a male patient younger than 18 who had a stem cell transplant for acute lymphoblastic leukemia, so the T cells may come from the graft donor. The J gene is TRBJ2-3, the V gene TRBV5-1; tentatively, D is TRBD2 (5 bases). Written as DNA, the CDR3 is TGCGCCAGCAGCTTGGGCCTAGCACCTCGGTCCACAGATACGCAGTATTTT. This encodes CASSLGLAPRSTDTQYF.